The T cell receptor (beta chain) described here comes from a study of glioma-infiltrating T cells after dendritic cell vaccination. As for the study in general: Glioblastoma patients came from Phase I and II dendritic cell vaccination trials. Notes on the study in general: Only a small number of patients had complete blood and tumor samples.

The CDR3 spans 13 residues. Germline CDR1 reads MGHDK; CDR2 reads SYGVNS. The V and J ends lost 8 bases and 4 bases, in that order; junction bases with no gene match: 8. Details on this clone: The antigen is undetermined.

Using immunoSEQ multiplex PCR, the repertoire was profiled, and TCRdb retains in-frame clones only, with some absent. The table lists tens of thousands of clones, approximately 80% of them singletons, with over 6.5% in the top ten. The sequence was collected from a human donor with glioblastoma. Sequencing used blood, obtained before dendritic cell vaccination. This rearrangement joins TRBV25-1 to TRBJ2-7, with 7 bases identical to TRBD2. CDR3 in amino acids: CASSLAGEYEQYF. Here the CDR3 DNA reads TGTGCCAGCTCATTGGCGGGGGAATACGAGCAGTACTTC.